The clone carrying this T cell receptor beta chain was seen ten or more times. Antigen specificity is unknown. Full-length variable regions came from constant-region reverse primers plus semi-nested Nested Universal Primer A PCR. TCRdb reprocessed the 5' RACE reads via MiXCR and lists one record per CDR3 protein. The sample shows about 40,000 distinct CDR3 sequences, around 18% of them seen only once. Naive CD4+ T cells were purified with Tregs depleted by CD25. The CDR3 contains 16 residues. Trimming removed 5 bases from V and 0 bases from J, with 14 bases in between. Germline loops: CDR1 SGHVS, CDR2 FNYEAQ. Regarding the study as a whole: Tumor memory CD4+ T cell TCR gene usage was found to cluster with blood and lymph node memory CD4+ cells and with lymph node naive CD4+ cells. The larger-cohort validation was restricted to a single TCR beta V-J rearrangement rather than whole repertoires.

V gene TRBV7-6 combines with J gene TRBJ2-1, with a possible D match to TRBD2 (5 bases). This TCR came from a female donor with breast cancer. The sequencing sample was made of naive CD4+ T cells sorted from a lymph node. Described subset: naive CD4+ T cells, CD4+CD45RA+CD25-. The CDR3, as DNA: TGTGCCAGCAGCCCGGTGGCGGGTAGCTCCTACAATGAGCAGTTCTTC. Protein: CASSPVAGSSYNEQFF.